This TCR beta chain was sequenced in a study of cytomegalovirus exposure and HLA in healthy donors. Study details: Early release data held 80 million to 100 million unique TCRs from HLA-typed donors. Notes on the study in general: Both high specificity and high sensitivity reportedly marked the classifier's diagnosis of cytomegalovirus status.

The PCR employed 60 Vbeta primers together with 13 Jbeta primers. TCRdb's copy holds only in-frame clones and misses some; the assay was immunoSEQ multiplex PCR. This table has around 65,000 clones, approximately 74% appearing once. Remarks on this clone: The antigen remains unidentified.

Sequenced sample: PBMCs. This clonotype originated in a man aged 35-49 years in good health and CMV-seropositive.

The CDR3 DNA follows: TGTGCCAGTAGTCCAGACAGGGGCCCCTACGAGCAGTACTTC. Its protein is CASSPDRGPYEQYF. V is TRBV19 and J is TRBJ2-7; 8 bases align to TRBD1. The CDR3 has 14 amino acids. CDR1 is LNHDA, CDR2 SQIVND, per germline (reference sequence). Trimming cost V 5 bases and J 2 bases; bases outside gene matches: 5.